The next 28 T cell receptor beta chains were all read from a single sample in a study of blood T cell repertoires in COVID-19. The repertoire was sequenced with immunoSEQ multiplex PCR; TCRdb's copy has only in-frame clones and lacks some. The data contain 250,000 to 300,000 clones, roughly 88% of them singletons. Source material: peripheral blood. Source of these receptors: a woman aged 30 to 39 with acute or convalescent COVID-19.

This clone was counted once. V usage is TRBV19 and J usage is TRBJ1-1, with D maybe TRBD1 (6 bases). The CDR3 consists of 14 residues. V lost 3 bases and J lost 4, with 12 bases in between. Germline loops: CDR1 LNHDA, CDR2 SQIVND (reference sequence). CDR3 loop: CASSIISGATEAFF. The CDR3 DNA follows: TGTGCCAGTAGTATTATCTCAGGGGCCACTGAAGCTTTCTTT.

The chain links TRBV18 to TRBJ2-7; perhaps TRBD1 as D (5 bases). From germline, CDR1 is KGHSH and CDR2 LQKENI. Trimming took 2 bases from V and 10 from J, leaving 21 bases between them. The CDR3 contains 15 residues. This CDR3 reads CASSPTKQANLDQYF. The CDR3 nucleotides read TGTGCCAGCTCACCAACCAAACAGGCGAACCTAGATCAGTACTTC.

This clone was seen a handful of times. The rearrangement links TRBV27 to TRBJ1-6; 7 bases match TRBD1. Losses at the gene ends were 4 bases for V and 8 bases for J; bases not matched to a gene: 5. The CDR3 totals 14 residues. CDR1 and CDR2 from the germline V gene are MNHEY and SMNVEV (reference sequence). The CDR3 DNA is TGTGCCAGCAGTTACAGGACAGGAGATTCACCCCTCCACTTT. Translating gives CASSYRTGDSPLHF.

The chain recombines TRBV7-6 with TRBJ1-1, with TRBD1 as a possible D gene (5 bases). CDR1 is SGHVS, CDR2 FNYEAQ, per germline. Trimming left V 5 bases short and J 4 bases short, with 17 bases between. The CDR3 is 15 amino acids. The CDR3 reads CASSETWGGGTEAFF. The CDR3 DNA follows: TGTGCCAGCAGCGAAACATGGGGGGGTGGCACTGAAGCTTTCTTT.

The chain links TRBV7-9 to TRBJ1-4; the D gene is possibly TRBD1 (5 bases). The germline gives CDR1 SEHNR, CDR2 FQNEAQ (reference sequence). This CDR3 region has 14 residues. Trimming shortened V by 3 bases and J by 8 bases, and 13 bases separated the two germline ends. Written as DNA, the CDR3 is TGTGCCAGCAGCTTTGACCGGGGGAGGGAAAAACTGTTTTTT. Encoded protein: CASSFDRGREKLFF.

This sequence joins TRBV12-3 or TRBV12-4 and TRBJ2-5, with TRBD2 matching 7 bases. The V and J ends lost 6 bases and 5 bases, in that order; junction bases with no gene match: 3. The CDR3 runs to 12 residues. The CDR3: CASRLGGETQYF. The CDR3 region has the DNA TGTGCCAGCAGATTGGGGGGGGAGACCCAGTACTTC.

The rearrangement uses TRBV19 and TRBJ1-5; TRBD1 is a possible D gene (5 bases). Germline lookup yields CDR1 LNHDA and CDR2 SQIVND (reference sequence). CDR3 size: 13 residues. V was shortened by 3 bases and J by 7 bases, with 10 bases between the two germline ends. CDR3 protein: CASSMGGRQPQHF. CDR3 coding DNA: TGTGCCAGTAGTATGGGGGGTCGGCAGCCCCAGCATTTT.

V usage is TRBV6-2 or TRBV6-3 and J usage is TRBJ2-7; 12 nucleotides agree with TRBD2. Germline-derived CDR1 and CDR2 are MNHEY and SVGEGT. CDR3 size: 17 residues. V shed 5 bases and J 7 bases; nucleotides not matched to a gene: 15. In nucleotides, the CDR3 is TGTGCCAGCAGTCGTATACCGCGACTAGCGGGAGAGCTTGAGCAGTACTTC. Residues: CASSRIPRLAGELEQYF.

Written as DNA, the CDR3 is TGCGCCAGCAGCCAAGTGGTCAGGGGAAAGACCCAGTACTTC. Protein: CASSQVVRGKTQYF. V usage is TRBV4-1 and J usage is TRBJ2-5, with D maybe TRBD1 (6 bases). Looked up from germline, CDR1 is MGHRA and CDR2 is YSYEKL. The CDR3 has 14 amino acids. The V end was cut by 1 base, the J end by 6 bases, with 12 bases between.

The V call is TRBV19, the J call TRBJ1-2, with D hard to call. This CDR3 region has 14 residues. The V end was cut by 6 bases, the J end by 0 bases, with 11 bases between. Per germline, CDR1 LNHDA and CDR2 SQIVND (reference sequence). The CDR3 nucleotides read TGTGCCAGTAGCGTTCAACGGGCTAACTATGGCTACACCTTC. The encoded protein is CASSVQRANYGYTF.

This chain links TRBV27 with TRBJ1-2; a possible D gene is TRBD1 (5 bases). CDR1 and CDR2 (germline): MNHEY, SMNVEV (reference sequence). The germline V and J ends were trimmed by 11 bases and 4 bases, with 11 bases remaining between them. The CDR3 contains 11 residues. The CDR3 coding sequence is TGTGCCTCCGGGGGGATCTATGGCTACACCTTC. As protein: CASGGIYGYTF.

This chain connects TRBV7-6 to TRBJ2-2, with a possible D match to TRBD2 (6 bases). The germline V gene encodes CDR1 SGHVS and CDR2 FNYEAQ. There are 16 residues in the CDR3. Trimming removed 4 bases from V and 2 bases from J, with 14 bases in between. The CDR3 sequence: CASSSFGGINTGELFF. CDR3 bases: TGTGCCAGCAGCTCCTTTGGAGGGATTAACACCGGGGAGCTGTTTTTT.

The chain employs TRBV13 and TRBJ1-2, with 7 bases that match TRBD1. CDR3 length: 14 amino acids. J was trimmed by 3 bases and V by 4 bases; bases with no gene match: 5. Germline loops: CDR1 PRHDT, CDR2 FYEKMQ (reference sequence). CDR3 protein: CASSYEDRDYGYTF. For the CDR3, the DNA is TGTGCCAGCAGCTATGAAGACAGGGACTATGGCTACACCTTC.

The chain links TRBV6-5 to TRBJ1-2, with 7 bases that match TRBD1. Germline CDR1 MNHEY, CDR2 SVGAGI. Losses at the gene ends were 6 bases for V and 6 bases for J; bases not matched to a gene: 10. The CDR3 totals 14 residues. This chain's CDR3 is CASSLGTDYDGYTF. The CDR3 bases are TGTGCCAGCAGCCTTGGGACAGATTATGATGGCTACACCTTC.

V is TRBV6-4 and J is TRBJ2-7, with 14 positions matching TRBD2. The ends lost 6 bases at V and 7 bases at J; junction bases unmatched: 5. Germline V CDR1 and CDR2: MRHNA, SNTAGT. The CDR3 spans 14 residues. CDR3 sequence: CASRGLAGVGEQYF. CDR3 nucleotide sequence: TGTGCCAGCAGGGGACTAGCGGGAGTCGGTGAGCAGTACTTC.

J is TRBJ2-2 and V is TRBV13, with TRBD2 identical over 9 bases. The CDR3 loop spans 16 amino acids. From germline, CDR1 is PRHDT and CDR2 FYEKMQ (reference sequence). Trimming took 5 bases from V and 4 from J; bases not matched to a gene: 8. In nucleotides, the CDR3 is TGTGCCAGCAGCCCAAAGGGTAGCGGGGGCACCGGGGAGCTGTTTTTT. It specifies CASSPKGSGGTGELFF. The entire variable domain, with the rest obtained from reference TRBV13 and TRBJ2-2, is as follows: AAGVIQSPRHLIKEKRETATLKCYPIPRHDTVYWYQQGPGQDPQFLISFYEKMQSDKGSIPDRFSAQQFSDYHSELNMSSLELGDSALYFCASSPKGSGGTGELFFGEGSRLTVL.

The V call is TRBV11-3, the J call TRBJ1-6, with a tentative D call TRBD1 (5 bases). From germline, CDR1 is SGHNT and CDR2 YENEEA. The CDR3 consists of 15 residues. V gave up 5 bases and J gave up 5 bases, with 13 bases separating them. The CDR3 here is CASSPGNRHNSPLHF. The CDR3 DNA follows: TGTGCCAGCAGCCCCGGAAACAGGCATAATTCACCCCTCCACTTT. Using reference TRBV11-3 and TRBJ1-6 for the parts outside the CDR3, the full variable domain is EAGVVQSPRYKIIEKKQPVAFWCNPISGHNTLYWYLQNLGQGPELLIRYENEEAVDDSQLPKDRFSAERLKGVDSTLKIQPAELGDSAVYLCASSPGNRHNSPLHFGNGTRLTVT.

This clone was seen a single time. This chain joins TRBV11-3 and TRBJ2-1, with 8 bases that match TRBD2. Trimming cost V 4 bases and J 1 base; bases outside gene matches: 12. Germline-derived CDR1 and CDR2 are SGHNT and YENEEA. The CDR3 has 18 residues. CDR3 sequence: CASSWRAQGLVSYNEQFF. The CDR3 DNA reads TGTGCCAGCAGCTGGAGGGCGCAGGGACTAGTTTCCTACAATGAGCAGTTCTTC.

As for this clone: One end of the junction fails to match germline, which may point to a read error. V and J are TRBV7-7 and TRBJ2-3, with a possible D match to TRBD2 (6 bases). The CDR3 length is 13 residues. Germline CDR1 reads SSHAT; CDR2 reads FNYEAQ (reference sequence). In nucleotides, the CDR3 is TGTGCTAGCAGCTTCAGACTAGTTGATACGCAGTATTTT. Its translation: CASSFRLVDTQYF.

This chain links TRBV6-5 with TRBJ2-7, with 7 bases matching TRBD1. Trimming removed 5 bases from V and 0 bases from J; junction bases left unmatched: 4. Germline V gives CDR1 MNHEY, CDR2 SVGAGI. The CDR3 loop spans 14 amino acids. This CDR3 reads CASSPDRVSYEQYF. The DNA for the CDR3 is TGTGCCAGCAGTCCCGACAGGGTCTCCTACGAGCAGTACTTC.

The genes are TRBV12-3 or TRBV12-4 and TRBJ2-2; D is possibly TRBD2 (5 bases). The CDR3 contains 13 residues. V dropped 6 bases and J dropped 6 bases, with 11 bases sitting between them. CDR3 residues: CASRPLGAGELFF. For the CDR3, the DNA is TGTGCCAGCAGACCCCTCGGGGCCGGGGAGCTGTTTTTT.

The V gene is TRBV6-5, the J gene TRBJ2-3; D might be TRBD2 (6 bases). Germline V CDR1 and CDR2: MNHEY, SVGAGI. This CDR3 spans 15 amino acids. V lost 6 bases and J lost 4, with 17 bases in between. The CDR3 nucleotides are TGTGCCAGCAGCAATGACACGGAGGGGCCAGATACGCAGTATTTT. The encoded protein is CASSNDTEGPDTQYF.

The CDR3 here is CVSGFSYNEQFF. Written as DNA, the CDR3 is TGTGTCAGCGGGTTTTCCTACAATGAGCAGTTCTTC. The genes are TRBV10-3 and TRBJ2-1, with TRBD2 as a possible D gene (6 bases). Germline values: CDR1 ENHRY, CDR2 SYGVKD. This CDR3 contains 12 residues.

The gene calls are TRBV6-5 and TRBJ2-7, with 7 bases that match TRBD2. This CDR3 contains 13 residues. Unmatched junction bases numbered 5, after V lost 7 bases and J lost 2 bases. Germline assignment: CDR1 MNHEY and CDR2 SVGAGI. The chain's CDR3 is CASTPGLPYEQYF. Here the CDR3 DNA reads TGTGCCAGCACACCGGGACTACCCTACGAGCAGTACTTC.

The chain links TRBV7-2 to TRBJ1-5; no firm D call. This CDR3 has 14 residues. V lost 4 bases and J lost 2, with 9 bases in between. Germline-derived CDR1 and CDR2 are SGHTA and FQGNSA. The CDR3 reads CASSSRQGNQPQHF. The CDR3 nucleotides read TGTGCCAGCAGCTCCCGGCAGGGCAATCAGCCCCAGCATTTT.

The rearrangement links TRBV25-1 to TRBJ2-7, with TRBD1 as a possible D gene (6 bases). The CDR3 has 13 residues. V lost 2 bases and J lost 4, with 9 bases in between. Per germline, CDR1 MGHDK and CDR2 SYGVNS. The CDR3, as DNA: TGTGCCAGCAGTGAAAACAGGGAATACGAGCAGTACTTC. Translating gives CASSENREYEQYF.

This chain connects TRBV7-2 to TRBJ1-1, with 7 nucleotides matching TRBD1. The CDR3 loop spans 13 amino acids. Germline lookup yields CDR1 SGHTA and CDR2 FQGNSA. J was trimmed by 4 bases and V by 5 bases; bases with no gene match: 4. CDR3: CASSLTGLTEAFF. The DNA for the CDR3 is TGTGCCAGCAGCCTGACAGGGCTCACTGAAGCTTTCTTT.

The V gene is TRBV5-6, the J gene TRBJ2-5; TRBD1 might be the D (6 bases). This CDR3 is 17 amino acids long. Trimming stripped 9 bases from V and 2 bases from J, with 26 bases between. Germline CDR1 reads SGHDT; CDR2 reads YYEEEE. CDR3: CATALSPGDPRQETQYF. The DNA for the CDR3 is TGTGCCACCGCCCTGTCCCCAGGGGACCCTCGGCAAGAGACCCAGTACTTC. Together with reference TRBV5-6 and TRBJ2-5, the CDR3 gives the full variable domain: DAGVTQSPTHLIKTRGQQVTLRCSPKSGHDTVSWYQQALGQGPQFIFQYYEEEERQRGNFPDRFSGHQFPNYSSELNVNALLLGDSALYLCATALSPGDPRQETQYFGPGTRLLVL.